Below, one T cell receptor beta chain is given with its context. Its antigen is undetermined. This entry comes from a study of T cell responses to AZD1222 COVID-19 vaccine. Findings and limits, study-wide: The CD4 TCRs associated with vaccination extended across spike and predominated at 160-218 and 743-854. Repertoire sampling occurred only after the peak T cell response.

Profiled with immunoSEQ multiplex PCR; TCRdb holds only in-frame clones, not every one. The table shows 95,000 to 100,000 clones, with less than 95% occurring only once. This receptor was taken from an adult in good health. The sample in question was peripheral blood, obtained on day 0 of AZD1222 vaccination.

The CDR3 spells CASTGTSVRDTQYF. The CDR3 DNA is TGTGCCAGCACCGGGACTAGCGTTAGAGATACGCAGTATTTT. V and J are TRBV7-2 and TRBJ2-3; 10 bases agree with TRBD2. In germline, CDR1 is SGHTA, CDR2 FQGNSA. CDR3 length: 14 residues. V lost 7 bases and J lost 5; bases outside the gene matches: 6.